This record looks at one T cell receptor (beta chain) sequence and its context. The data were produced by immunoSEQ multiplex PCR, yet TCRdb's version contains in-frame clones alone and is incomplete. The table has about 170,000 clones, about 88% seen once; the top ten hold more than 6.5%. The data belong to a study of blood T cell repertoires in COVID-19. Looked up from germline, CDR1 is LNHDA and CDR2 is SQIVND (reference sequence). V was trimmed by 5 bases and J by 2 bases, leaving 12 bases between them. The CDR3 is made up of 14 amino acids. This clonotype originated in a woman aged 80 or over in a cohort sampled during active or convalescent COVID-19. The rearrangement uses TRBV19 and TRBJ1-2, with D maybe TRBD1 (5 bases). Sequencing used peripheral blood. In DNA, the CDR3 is TGTGCCAGTAGTGTGGCAGGGATAAACTATGGCTACACCTTC. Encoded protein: CASSVAGINYGYTF.